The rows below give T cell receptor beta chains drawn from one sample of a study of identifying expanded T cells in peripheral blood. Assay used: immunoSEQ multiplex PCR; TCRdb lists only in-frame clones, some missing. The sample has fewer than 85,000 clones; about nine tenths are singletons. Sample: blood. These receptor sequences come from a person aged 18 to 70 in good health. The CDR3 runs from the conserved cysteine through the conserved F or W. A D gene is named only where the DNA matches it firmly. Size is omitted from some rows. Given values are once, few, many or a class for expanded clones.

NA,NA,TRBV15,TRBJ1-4,CATSRARGNEKLFF,TGTGCCACCAGCAGAGCTCGGGGGAATGAAAAACTGTTTTTT
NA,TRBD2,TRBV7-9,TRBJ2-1,CASSSSLAEPYNEQFF,TGTGCCAGCAGCTCCTCTCTAGCGGAGCCCTACAATGAGCAGTTCTTC
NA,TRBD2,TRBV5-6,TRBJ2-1,CASSWGLASNEQFF,TGTGCCAGCAGCTGGGGACTAGCGAGCAATGAGCAGTTCTTC
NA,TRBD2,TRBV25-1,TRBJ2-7,CASSDSGKSSYEQYF,TGTGCCAGCAGTGATAGCGGGAAAAGCTCCTACGAGCAGTACTTC
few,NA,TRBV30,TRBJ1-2,CAWSVRITYGYTF,TGTGCCTGGAGTGTAAGGATCACCTATGGCTACACCTTC
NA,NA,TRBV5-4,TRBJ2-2,CASSLAGHYTGELFF,TGTGCCAGCAGCTTGGCCGGACACTACACCGGGGAGCTGTTTTTT
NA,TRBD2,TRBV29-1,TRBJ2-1,CSVVGLAGDVNEQFF,TGCAGCGTTGTGGGACTAGCGGGAGATGTGAATGAGCAGTTCTTC
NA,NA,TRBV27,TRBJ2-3,CASSFRRGDTDTQYF,TGTGCCAGCAGTTTCCGACGTGGGGACACAGATACGCAGTATTTT
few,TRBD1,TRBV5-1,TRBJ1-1,CASSRIGTGDTEAFF,TGCGCCAGCAGCCGGATAGGGACAGGGGACACTGAAGCTTTCTTT
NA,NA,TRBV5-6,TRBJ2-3,CASSLRGTDTQYF,TGTGCCAGCAGCTTGCGTGGCACAGATACGCAGTATTTT
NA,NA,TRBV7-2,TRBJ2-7,CASSLEWRAEQYF,TGTGCCAGCAGCTTAGAGTGGCGCGCGGAGCAGTACTTC
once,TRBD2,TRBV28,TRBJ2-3,CASSLQGAILAGVTDTQYF,TGTGCCAGCAGTCTACAGGGCGCTATTCTAGCGGGAGTGACAGATACGCAGTATTTT
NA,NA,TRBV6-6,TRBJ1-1,CASRPAVGAEAFF,TGTGCCAGCAGACCAGCGGTTGGGGCTGAAGCTTTCTTT
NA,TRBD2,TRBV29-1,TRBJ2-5,CSVVPGGQETQYF,TGCAGCGTTGTCCCCGGGGGGCAAGAGACCCAGTACTTC
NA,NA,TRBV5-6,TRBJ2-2,CASSFTANTGELFF,TGTGCCAGCAGCTTTACAGCGAACACCGGGGAGCTGTTTTTT
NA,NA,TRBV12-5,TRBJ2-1,CASGSLPGGEQFF,TGTGCTAGTGGTTCCCTCCCCGGGGGTGAGCAGTTCTTC
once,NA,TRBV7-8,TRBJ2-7,CASSLVVSYEQYF,TGTGCCAGCAGCTTAGTGGTGAGCTACGAGCAGTACTTC
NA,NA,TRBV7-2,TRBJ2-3,CASSLASSWDTQYF,TGTGCCAGCAGCTTAGCGTCTAGTTGGGATACGCAGTATTTT
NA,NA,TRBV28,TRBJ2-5,CASKGGAETQYF,TGTGCCAGCAAGGGGGGGGCAGAGACCCAGTACTTC
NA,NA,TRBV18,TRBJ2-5,CASSPNSGLQETQYF,TGTGCCAGCTCACCAAATAGCGGATTACAAGAGACCCAGTACTTC
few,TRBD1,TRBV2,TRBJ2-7,CASRERGRTNEQYF,TGTGCCAGCAGAGAGAGGGGGCGCACCAACGAGCAGTACTTC
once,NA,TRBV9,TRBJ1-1,CASSPGWGLNTEAFF,TGTGCCAGCAGCCCTGGGTGGGGGCTGAACACTGAAGCTTTCTTT
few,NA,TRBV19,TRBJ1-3,CASTPDGFSGNTIYF,TGTGCCAGTACCCCCGACGGTTTCTCTGGAAACACCATATATTTT
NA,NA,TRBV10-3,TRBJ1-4,CAISESTGFNEKLFF,TGTGCCATCAGTGAGTCTACAGGGTTTAATGAAAAACTGTTTTTT
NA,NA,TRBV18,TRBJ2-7,CASSPKSPGTLSYEQYF,TGTGCCAGCTCACCTAAAAGTCCAGGGACTTTATCCTACGAGCAGTACTTC
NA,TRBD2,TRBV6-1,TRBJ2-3,CASSDTAGGLSTDTQYF,TGTGCCAGCAGTGACACAGCGGGGGGGTTGAGCACAGATACGCAGTATTTT
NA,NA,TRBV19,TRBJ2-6,CASSMGLGRGSGANVLTF,TGTGCCAGTAGTATGGGCCTCGGACGGGGCTCTGGGGCCAACGTCCTGACTTTC
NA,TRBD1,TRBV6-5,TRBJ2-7,CASSNGQGPYEQYF,TGTGCCAGCAGTAACGGACAGGGTCCCTACGAGCAGTACTTC
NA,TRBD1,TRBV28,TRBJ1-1,CASSFFPGQGVTEAFF,TGTGCCAGCAGTTTTTTCCCGGGACAGGGGGTGACTGAAGCTTTCTTT
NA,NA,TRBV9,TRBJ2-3,CASSVRPPTDTQYF,TGTGCCAGCAGCGTCCGCCCCCCCACAGATACGCAGTATTTT
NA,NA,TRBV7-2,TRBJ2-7,CASSSLTSRGYEQYF,TGTGCCAGCAGCTCATTGACTAGTAGAGGCTACGAGCAGTACTTC